This TCR beta chain was retrieved from a study of CD8+CD57+ T cells in acquired aplastic anemia. Study background: CD4+ and CD8+ cells, once sorted, gave DNA averaging 3.2 ug. Healthy donor CD4+ samples were sequenced to a depth that averaged roughly 9.9 million reads.

Trimming removed 0 bases from V and 0 bases from J, with 5 bases in between. Germline V gives CDR1 SEHNR, CDR2 FQNEAQ (reference sequence). The CDR3 loop spans 15 amino acids. As for this clonotype: Its matching antigen is unknown.

Genomic DNA provided the template from which TCR beta VDJ and CDR3 profiles were obtained. TCRdb fed the reads into MiXCR, producing one record per CDR3 protein. Of about 210,000 distinct CDR3 sequences listed, around 60% are singletons. Findings and limits, study-wide: Simpson's diversity of CD8+ cells was not significantly different in patients compared with controls.

The source of this sequence is a human donor in good health. Sequencing used sorted CD4+, CD8+, or CD8+CD57+ T cells (not recorded which) from PBMCs. The chain couples TRBV7-9 to TRBJ1-4; D unclear. The CDR3 bases are TGTGCCAGCAGCTTAGCGTCAACAACTAATGAAAAACTGTTTTTT. It is translated as CASSLASTTNEKLFF.